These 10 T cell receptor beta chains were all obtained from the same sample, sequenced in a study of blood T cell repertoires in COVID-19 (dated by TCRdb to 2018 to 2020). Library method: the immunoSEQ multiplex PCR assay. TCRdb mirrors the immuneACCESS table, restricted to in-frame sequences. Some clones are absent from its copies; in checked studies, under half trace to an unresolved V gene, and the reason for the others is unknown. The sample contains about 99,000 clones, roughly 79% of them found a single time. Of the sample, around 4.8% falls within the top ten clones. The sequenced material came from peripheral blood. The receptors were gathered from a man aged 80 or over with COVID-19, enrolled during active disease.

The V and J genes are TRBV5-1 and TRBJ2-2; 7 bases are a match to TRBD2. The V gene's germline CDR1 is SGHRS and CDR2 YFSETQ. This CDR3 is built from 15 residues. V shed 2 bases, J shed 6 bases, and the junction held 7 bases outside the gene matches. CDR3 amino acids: CASSFSGGHSGELFF. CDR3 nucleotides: TGCGCCAGCAGCTTTTCGGGGGGTCACTCCGGGGAGCTGTTTTTT.

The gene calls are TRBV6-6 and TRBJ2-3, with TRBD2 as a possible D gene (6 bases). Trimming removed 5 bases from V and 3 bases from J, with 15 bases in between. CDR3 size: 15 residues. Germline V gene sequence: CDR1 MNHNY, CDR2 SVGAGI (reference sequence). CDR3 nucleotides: TGTGCCAGCAGTCCCCCGGGGGTTCGTACAGATACGCAGTATTTT. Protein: CASSPPGVRTDTQYF.

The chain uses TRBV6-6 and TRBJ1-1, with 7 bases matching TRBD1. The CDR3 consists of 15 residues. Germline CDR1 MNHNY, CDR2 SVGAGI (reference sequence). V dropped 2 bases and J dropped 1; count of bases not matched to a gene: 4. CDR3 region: CASSYVGTENTEAFF. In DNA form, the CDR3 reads TGTGCCAGCAGTTACGTCGGGACAGAGAACACTGAAGCTTTCTTT.

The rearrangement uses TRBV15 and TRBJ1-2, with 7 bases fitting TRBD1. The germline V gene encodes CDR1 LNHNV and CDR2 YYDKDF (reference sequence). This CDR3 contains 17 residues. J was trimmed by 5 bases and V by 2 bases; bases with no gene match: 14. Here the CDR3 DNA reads TGTGCCACCAGCAGACGCGAGGGACAGATGCTATTTTATGGCTACACCTTC. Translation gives CATSRREGQMLFYGYTF.

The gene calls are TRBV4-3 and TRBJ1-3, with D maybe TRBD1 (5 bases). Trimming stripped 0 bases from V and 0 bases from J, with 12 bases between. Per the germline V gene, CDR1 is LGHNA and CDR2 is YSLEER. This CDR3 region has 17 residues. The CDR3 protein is CASSQEKGRDSGNTIYF. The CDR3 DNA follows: TGCGCCAGCAGCCAAGAGAAGGGGAGGGACTCTGGAAACACCATATATTTT.

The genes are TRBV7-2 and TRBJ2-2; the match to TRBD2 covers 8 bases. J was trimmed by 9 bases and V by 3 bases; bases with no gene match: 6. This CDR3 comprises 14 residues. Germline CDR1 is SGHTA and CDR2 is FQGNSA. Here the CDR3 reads CASSFGGGSRELFF. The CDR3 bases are TGTGCCAGCAGCTTCGGCGGGGGGAGCCGGGAGCTGTTTTTT.

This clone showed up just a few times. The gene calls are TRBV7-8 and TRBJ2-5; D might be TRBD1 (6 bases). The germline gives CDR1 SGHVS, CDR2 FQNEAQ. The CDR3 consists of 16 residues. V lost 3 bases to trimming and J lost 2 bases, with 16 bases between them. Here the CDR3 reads CASSFQRSDRQETQYF. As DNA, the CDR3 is TGTGCCAGCAGCTTTCAAAGGTCGGACAGACAAGAGACCCAGTACTTC.

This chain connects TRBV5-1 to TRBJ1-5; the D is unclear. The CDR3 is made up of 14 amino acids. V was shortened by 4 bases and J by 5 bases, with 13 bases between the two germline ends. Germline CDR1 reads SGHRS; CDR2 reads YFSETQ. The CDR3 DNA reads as TGCGCCAGCAGCCAGTCGGGGATCGATCAGCCCCAGCATTTT. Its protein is CASSQSGIDQPQHF.

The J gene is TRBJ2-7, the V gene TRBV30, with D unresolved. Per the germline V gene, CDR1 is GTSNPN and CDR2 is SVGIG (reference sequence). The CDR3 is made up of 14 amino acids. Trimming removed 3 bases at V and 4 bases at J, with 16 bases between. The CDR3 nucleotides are TGTGCCTGGAGCTGGCGGATTCTTATGTACGAGCAGTACTTC. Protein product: CAWSWRILMYEQYF.

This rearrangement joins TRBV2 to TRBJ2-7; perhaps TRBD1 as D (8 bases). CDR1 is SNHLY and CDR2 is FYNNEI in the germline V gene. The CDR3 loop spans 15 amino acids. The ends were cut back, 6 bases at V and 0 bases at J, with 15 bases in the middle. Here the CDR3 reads CASRVTGGGSYEQYF. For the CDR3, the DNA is TGTGCCAGCAGAGTAACAGGGGGGGGCTCCTACGAGCAGTACTTC.